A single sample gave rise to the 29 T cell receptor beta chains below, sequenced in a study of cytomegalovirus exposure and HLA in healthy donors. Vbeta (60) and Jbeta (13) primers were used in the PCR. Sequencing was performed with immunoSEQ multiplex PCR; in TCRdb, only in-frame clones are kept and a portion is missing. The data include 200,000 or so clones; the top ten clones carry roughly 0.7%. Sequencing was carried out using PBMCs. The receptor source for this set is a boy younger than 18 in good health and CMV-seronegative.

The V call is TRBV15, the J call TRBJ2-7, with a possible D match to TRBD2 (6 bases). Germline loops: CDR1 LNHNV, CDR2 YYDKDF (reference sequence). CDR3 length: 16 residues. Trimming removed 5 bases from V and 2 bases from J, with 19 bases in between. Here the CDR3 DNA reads TGTGCCACCAGCGACAAAACCGGGACGGGAGCCTACGAGCAGTACTTC. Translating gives CATSDKTGTGAYEQYF.

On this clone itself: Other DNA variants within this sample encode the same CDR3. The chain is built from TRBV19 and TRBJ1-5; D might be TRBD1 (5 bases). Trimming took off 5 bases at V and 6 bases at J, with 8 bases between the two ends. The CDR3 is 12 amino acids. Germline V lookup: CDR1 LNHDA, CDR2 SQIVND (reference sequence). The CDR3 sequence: CASSSGLQPQHF. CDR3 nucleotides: TGTGCCAGTAGTTCAGGGCTTCAGCCCCAGCATTTT.

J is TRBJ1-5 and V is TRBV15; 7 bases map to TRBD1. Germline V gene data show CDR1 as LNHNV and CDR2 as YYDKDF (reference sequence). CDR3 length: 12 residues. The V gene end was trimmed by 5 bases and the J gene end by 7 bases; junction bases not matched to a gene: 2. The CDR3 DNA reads TGTGCCACCAGCCCCAGGGGGCAGCCCCAGCATTTT. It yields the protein CATSPRGQPQHF.

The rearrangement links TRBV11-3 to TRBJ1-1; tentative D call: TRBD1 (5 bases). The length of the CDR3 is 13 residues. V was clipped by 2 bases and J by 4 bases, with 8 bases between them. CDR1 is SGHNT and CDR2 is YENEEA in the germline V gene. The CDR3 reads CASSLIGGTEAFF. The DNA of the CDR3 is TGTGCCAGCAGCTTAATCGGGGGCACTGAAGCTTTCTTT. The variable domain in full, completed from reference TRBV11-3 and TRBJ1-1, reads EAGVVQSPRYKIIEKKQPVAFWCNPISGHNTLYWYLQNLGQGPELLIRYENEEAVDDSQLPKDRFSAERLKGVDSTLKIQPAELGDSAVYLCASSLIGGTEAFFGQGTRLTVV.

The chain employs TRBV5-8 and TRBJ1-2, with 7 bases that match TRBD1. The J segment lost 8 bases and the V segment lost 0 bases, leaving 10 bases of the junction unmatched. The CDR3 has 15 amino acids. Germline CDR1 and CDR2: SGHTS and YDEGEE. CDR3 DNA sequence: TGTGCCAGCAGCTTGGGGGACAGATTTTCGAACGGCTACACCTTC. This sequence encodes CASSLGDRFSNGYTF.

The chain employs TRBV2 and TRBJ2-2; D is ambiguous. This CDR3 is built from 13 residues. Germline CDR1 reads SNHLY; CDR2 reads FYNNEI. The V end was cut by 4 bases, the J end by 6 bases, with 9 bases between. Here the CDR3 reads CASSALGPGELFF. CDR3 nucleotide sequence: TGTGCCAGCAGTGCTCTTGGGCCCGGGGAGCTGTTTTTT.

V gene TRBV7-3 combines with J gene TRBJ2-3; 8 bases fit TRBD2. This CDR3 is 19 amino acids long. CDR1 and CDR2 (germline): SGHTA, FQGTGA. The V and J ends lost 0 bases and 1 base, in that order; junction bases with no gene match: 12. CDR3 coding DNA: TGTGCCAGCAGCTTAACTAGCGGGGCGCCTACGGGGGGCACAGATACGCAGTATTTT. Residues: CASSLTSGAPTGGTDTQYF.

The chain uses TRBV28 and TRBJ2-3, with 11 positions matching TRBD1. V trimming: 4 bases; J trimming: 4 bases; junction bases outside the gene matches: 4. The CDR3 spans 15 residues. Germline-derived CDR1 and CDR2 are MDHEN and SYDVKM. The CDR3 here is CASSSGQGAADTQYF. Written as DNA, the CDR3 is TGTGCCAGCAGTTCTGGACAGGGGGCAGCAGATACGCAGTATTTT. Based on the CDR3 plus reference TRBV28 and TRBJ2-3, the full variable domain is DVKVTQSSRYLVKRTGEKVFLECVQDMDHENMFWYRQDPGLGLRLIYFSYDVKMKEKGDIPEGYSVSREKKERFSLILESASTNQTSMYLCASSSGQGAADTQYFGPGTRLTVL.

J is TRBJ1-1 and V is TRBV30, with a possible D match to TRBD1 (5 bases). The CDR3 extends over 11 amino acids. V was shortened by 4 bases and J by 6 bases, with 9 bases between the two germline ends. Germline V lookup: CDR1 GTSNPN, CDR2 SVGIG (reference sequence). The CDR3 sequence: CAWTPGAEAFF. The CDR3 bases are TGTGCCTGGACCCCGGGGGCTGAAGCTTTCTTT.

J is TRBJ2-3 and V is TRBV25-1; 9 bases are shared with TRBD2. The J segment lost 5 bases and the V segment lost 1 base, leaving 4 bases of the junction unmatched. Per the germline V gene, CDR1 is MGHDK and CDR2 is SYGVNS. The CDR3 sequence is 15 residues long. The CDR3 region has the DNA TGTGCCAGCAGTGAATCGCGGGGGGGCCTAGATACGCAGTATTTT. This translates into CASSESRGGLDTQYF.

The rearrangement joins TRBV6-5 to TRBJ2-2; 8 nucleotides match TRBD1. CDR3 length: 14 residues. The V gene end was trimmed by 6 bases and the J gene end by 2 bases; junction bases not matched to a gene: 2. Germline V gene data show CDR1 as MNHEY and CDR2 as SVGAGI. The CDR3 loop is CASRGQGNTGELFF. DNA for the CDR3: TGTGCCAGCAGAGGACAGGGAAACACCGGGGAGCTGTTTTTT.

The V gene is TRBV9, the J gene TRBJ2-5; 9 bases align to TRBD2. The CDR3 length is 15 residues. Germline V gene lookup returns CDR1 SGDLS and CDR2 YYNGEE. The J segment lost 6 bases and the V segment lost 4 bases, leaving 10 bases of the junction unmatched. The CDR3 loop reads CASSRSAGGPKTQYF. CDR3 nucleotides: TGTGCCAGCAGCCGCTCCGCGGGGGGGCCAAAGACCCAGTACTTC.

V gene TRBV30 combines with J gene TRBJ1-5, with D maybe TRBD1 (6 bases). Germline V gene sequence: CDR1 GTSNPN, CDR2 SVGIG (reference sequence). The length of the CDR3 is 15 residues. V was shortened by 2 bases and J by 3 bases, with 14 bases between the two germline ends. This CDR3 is CAWSLRGSTNQPQHF. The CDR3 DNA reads TGTGCCTGGAGTCTCAGGGGCAGCACCAATCAGCCCCAGCATTTT.

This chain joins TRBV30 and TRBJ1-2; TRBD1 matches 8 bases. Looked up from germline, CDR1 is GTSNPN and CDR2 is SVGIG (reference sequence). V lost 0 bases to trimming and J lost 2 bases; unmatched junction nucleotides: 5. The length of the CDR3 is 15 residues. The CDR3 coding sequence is TGTGCCTGGAGTGTACTGCACAGGGGGAACTATGGCTACACCTTC. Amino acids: CAWSVLHRGNYGYTF.

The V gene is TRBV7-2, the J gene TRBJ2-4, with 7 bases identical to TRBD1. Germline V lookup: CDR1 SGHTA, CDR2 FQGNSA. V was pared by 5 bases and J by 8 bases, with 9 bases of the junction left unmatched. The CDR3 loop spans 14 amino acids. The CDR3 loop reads CASSPGQEYDIQYF. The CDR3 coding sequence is TGTGCCAGCAGCCCTGGACAGGAGTACGACATTCAGTACTTC.

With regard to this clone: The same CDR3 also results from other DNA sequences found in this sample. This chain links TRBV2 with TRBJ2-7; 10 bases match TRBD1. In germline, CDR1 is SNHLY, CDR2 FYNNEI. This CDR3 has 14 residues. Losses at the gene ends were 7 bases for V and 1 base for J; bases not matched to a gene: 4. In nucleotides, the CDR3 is TGTGCCAGCATTAGGACAGGGGGTTCCTACGAGCAGTACTTC. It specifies CASIRTGGSYEQYF.

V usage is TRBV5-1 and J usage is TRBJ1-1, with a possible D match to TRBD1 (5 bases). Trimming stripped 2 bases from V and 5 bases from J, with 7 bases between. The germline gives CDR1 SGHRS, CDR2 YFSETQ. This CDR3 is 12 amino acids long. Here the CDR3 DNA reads TGCGCCAGCAGCTTCGGGGGAACTGAAGCTTTCTTT. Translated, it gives CASSFGGTEAFF.

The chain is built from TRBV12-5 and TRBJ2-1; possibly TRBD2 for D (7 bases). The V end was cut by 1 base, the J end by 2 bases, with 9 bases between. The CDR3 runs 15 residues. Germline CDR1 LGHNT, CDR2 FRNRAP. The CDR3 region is CASGLAGGPYNEQFF. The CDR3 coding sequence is TGTGCTAGTGGTTTGGCGGGGGGCCCCTACAATGAGCAGTTCTTC.

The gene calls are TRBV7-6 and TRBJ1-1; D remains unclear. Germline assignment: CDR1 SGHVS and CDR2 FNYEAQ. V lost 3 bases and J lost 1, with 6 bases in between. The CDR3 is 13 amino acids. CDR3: CASSLAANTEAFF. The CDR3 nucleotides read TGTGCCAGCAGCTTGGCGGCGAACACTGAAGCTTTCTTT.

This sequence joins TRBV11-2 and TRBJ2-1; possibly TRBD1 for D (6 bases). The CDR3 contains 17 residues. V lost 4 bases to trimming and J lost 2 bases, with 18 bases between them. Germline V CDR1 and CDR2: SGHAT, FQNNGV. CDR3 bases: TGTGCCAGCAGCTCCGTCAGGGGCCCTTCCCCCTACAATGAGCAGTTCTTC. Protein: CASSSVRGPSPYNEQFF. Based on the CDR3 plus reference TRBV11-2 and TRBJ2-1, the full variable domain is EAGVAQSPRYKIIEKRQSVAFWCNPISGHATLYWYQQILGQGPKLLIQFQNNGVVDDSQLPKDRFSAERLKGVDSTLKIQPAKLEDSAVYLCASSSVRGPSPYNEQFFGPGTRLTVL.

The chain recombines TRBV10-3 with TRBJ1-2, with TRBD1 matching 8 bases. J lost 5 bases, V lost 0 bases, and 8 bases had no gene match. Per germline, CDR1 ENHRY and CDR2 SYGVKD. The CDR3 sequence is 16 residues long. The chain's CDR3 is CAISESTGEGAYGYTF. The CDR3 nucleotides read TGTGCCATCAGTGAGTCGACAGGGGAGGGGGCTTATGGCTACACCTTC.

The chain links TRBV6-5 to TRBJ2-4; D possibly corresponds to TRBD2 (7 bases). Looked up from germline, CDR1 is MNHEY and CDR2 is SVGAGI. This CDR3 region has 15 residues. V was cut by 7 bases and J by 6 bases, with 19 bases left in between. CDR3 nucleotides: TGTGCCAGCAACCCTAGGGGGGGCCGTGGAAACATTCAGTACTTC. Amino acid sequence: CASNPRGGRGNIQYF.

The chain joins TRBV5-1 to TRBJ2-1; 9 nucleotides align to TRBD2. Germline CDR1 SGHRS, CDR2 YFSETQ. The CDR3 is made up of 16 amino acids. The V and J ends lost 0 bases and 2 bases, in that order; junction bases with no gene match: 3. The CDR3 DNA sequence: TGCGCCAGCAGCTTGGGGCTAGCGGGGACCTACAATGAGCAGTTCTTC. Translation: CASSLGLAGTYNEQFF. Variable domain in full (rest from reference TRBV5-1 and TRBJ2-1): KAGVTQTPRYLIKTRGQQVTLSCSPISGHRSVSWYQQTPGQGLQFLFEYFSETQRNKGNFPGRFSGRQFSNSRSEMNVSTLELGDSALYLCASSLGLAGTYNEQFFGPGTRLTVL.

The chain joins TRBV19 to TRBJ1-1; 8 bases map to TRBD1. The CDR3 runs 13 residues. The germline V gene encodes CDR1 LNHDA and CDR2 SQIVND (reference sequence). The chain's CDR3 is CATGGQGYTEAFF. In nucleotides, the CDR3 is TGTGCGACTGGAGGACAGGGATACACTGAAGCTTTCTTT.

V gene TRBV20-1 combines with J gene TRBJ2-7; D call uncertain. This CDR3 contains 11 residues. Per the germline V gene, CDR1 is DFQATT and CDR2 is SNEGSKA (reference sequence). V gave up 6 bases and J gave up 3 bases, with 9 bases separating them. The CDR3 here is CSASTIYEQYF. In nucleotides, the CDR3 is TGCAGTGCCTCAACTATCTACGAGCAGTACTTC.

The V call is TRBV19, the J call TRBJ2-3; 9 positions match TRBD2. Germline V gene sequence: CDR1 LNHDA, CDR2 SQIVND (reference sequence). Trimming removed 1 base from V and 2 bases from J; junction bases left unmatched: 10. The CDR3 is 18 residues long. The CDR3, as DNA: TGTGCCAGTAGTATAGCCCGATCGGCTAGCGGGACCACAGATACGCAGTATTTT. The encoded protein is CASSIARSASGTTDTQYF. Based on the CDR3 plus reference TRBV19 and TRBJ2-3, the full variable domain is DGGITQSPKYLFRKEGQNVTLSCEQNLNHDAMYWYRQDPGQGLRLIYYSQIVNDFQKGDIAEGYSVSREKKESFPLTVTSAQKNPTAFYLCASSIARSASGTTDTQYFGPGTRLTVL.

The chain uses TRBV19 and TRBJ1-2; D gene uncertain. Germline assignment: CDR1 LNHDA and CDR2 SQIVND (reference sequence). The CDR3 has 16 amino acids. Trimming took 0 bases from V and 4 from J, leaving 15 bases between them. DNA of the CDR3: TGTGCCAGTAGTATAGACCGCAGAGGGTCAAGCTATGGCTACACCTTC. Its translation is CASSIDRRGSSYGYTF.

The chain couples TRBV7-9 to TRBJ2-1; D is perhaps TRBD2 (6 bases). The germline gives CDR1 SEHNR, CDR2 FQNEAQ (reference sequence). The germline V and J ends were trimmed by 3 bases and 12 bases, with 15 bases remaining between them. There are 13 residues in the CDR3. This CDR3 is CASSFLWDSGQFF. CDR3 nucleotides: TGTGCCAGCAGCTTCCTATGGGACTCCGGGCAGTTCTTC.

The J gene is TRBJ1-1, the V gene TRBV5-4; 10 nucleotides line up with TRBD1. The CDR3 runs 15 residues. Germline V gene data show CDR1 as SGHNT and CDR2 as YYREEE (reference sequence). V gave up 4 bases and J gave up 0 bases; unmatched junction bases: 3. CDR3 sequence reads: CASSQGQGMNTEAFF. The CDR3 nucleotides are TGTGCCAGCAGCCAGGGACAGGGGATGAACACTGAAGCTTTCTTT.